The sequence of this T cell receptor beta chain was determined in a study of blood T cell repertoires in COVID-19. Overall study context: T cells, B-cell-depleted T cells, or PBMCs supplied cDNA or gDNA.

Sequencing used immunoSEQ multiplex PCR; TCRdb keeps in-frame clones, though not all of them. The table shows about 300,000 clones, with roughly 84% occurring only once. Germline V lookup: CDR1 MDHEN, CDR2 SYDVKM. The CDR3 is made up of 14 amino acids. V gave up 8 bases and J gave up 0 bases, with 11 bases separating them. This receptor was identified in a human donor with COVID-19, enrolled during active disease. The donor label of this sample is uncertain. The V and J genes are TRBV28 and TRBJ2-1; no definite D call. Sequences were obtained from peripheral blood. CDR3 nucleotides: TGTGCCAGCCGCTTAGCCGTCTCCTACAATGAGCAGTTCTTC. It translates to CASRLAVSYNEQFF.